This T cell receptor (beta chain) came from a study of blood T cell repertoires in COVID-19. Background on the study: There were acute and convalescent COVID-19 samples, and they came from the United States, Italy and Spain. Sources were T cells, B-cell-depleted T cells, or PBMCs; the material itself was cDNA or gDNA.

Cohort assignment relied on participant-reported clinical history. Profiled with immunoSEQ multiplex PCR; TCRdb holds only in-frame clones, not every one. Of some 180,000 clones in the sample, less than 85% are singletons; the top ten hold more than 4.5%. Per the germline V gene, CDR1 is SGHTA and CDR2 is FQGNSA. V lost 5 bases to trimming and J lost 1 base; unmatched junction nucleotides: 6. This CDR3 region has 15 residues. V is TRBV7-2 and J is TRBJ1-2; 8 bases agree with TRBD1. This TCR came from a woman aged 60 to 75 with acute COVID-19. The specimen was PBMCs or T cells enriched from blood (not recorded which). The CDR3 DNA sequence: TGTGCCAGCAGCCCCGGGACAGGCGTTAACTATGGCTACACCTTC. Its protein product is CASSPGTGVNYGYTF.